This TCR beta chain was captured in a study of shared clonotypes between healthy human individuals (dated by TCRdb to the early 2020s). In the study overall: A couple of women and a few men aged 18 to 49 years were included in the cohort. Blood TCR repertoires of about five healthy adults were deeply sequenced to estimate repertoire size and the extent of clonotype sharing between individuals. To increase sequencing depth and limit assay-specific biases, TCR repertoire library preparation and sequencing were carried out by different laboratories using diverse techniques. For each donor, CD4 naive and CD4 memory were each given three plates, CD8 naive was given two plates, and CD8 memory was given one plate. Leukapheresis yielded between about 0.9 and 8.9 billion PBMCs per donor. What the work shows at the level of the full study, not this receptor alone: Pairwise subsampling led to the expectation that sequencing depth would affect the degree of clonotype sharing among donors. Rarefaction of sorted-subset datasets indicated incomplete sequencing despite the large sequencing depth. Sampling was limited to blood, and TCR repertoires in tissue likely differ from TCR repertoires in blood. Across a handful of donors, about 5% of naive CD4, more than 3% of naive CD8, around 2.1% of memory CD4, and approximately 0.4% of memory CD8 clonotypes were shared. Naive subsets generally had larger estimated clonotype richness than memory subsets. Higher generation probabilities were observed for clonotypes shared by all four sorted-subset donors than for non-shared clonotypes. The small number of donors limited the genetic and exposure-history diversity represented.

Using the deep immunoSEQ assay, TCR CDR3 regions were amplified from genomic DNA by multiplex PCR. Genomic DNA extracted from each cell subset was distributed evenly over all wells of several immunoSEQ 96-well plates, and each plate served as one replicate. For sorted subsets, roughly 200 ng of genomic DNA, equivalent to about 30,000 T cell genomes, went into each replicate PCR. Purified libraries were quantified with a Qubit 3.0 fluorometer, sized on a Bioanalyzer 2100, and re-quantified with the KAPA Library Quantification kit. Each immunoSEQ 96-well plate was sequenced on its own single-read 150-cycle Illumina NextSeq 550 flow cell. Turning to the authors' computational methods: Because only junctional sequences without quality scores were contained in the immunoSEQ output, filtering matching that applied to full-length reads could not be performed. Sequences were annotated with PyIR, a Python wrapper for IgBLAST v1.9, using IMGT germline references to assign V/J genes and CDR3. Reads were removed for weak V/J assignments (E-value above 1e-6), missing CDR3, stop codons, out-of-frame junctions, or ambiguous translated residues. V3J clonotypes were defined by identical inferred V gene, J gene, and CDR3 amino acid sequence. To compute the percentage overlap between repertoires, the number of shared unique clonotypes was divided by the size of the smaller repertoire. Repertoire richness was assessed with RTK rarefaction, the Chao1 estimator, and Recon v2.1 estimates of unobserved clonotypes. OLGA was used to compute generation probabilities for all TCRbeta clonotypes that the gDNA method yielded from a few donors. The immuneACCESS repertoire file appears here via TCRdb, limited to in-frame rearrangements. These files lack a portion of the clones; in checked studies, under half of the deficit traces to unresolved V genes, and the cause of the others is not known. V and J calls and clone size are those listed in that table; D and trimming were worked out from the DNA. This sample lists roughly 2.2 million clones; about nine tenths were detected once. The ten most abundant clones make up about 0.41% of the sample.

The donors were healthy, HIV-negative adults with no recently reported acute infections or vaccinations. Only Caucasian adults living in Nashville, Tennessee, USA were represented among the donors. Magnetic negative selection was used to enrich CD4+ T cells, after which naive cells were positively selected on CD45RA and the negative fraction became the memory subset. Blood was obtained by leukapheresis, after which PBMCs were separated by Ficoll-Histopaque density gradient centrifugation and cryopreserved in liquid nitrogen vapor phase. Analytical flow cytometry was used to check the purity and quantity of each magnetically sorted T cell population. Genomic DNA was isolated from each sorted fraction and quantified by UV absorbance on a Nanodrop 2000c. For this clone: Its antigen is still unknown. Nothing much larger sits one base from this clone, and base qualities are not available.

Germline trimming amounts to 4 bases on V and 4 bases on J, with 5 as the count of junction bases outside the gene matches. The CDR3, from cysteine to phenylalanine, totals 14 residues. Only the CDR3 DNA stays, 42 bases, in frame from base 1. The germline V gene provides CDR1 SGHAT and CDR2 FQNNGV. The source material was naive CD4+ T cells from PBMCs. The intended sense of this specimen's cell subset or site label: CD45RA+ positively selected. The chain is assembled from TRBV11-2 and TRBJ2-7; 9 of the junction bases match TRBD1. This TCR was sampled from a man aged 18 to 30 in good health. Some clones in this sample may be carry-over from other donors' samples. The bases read TGTGCCAGCAGCTACACCGGGACAGGGTACGAGCAGTACTTC. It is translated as CASSYTGTGYEQYF.